The 32 T cell receptor beta chains below were found in one sample sequenced in a study of spatial heterogeneity in lung cancer. Sample time point: blood at routine non-recurrence follow-up after resection. MiXCR, applied by TCRdb to the 5' RACE reads, yields one record per CDR3 protein. The sample includes roughly 110,000 distinct CDR3 sequences, roughly a tenth seen only once; the top ten take less than 25%. This material consisted of PBMCs, taken at follow-up. These receptor sequences come from a female donor with early-stage non-small cell lung cancer.

This clonotype has a handful of counts. The rearrangement joins TRBV7-8 to TRBJ1-3; tentatively, D is TRBD1 (6 bases). The germline V gene has CDR1 SGHVS and CDR2 FQNEAQ. V dropped 5 bases and J dropped 7 bases, with 21 bases sitting between them. CDR3 length equals 16 residues. The CDR3 DNA reads TGTGCCAGCAGCCAAGGGCACAGGGACGTCTACAACACCATATATTTT. Its protein product is CASSQGHRDVYNTIYF.

In this sample, this clonotype turned up once. The chain is built from TRBV29-1 and TRBJ1-2; D is uncertain. The ends were cut back, 6 bases at V and 5 bases at J, with 7 bases in the middle. Germline V lookup: CDR1 SQVTM, CDR2 ANQGSEA. The CDR3 is made up of 10 amino acids. CDR3: CSVTGYGYTF. In DNA form, the CDR3 reads TGCAGCGTCACCGGTTATGGCTACACCTTC.

This clonotype showed up just a few times. This sequence joins TRBV28 and TRBJ2-7; D remains ambiguous. The V gene lost 11 bases and the J gene lost 6 bases, with 20 bases spanning the gap. The CDR3 has 13 amino acids. Germline CDR1 MDHEN, CDR2 SYDVKM. This CDR3 reads CADKPNPALEQYF. DNA of the CDR3: TGTGCCGACAAACCAAACCCTGCCCTCGAGCAGTACTTC.

The table lists this clonotype with a few counts. This chain joins TRBV11-3 and TRBJ2-1; 8 positions agree with TRBD2. The junction had 8 bases not matched to a gene; V was cut back by 5 bases and J by 5 bases. This CDR3 is 15 amino acids long. From germline, CDR1 is SGHNT and CDR2 YENEEA. In DNA form, the CDR3 reads TGTGCCAGCAGCAGCCTAAGCGGGAGCCACAATGAGCAGTTCTTC. This encodes CASSSLSGSHNEQFF.

This clonotype was seen at least ten times. V usage is TRBV18 and J usage is TRBJ1-5; maybe TRBD1 (6 bases). Trimming took off 2 bases at V and 5 bases at J, with 10 bases between the two ends. Germline values: CDR1 KGHSH, CDR2 LQKENI. This CDR3 spans 14 amino acids. The CDR3 nucleotides are TGTGCCAGCTCACCAGGGGCAGGGGATCAGCCCCAGCATTTT. As protein: CASSPGAGDQPQHF.

This clonotype was counted a few times. The V gene is TRBV28, the J gene TRBJ2-7; D possibly uses TRBD1 or TRBD2 (6 bases each). V lost 2 bases, J lost 2 bases, and 13 bases lay in between. CDR1 and CDR2 from the germline V gene are MDHEN and SYDVKM. The CDR3 length is 15 residues. DNA for the CDR3: TGTGCCAGCAGTTTAGAGGGGGGCAGTACCTACGAGCAGTACTTC. Amino acids: CASSLEGGSTYEQYF.

V is TRBV5-1 and J is TRBJ1-1; 10 nucleotides agree with TRBD1. With V trimmed by 5 bases and J by 4 bases, 11 bases remained unmatched. The CDR3 spans 16 residues. In germline, CDR1 is SGHRS, CDR2 YFSETQ. The CDR3 reads CASSNRQGAGGTEAFF. The CDR3 DNA follows: TGCGCCAGCAGTAACCGACAGGGGGCCGGGGGCACTGAAGCTTTCTTT. Full variable domain (missing parts from reference TRBV5-1 and TRBJ1-1): KAGVTQTPRYLIKTRGQQVTLSCSPISGHRSVSWYQQTPGQGLQFLFEYFSETQRNKGNFPGRFSGRQFSNSRSEMNVSTLELGDSALYLCASSNRQGAGGTEAFFGQGTRLTVV.

The CDR3 DNA follows: TGTGCCACTTATGAGCGGAACACCGGGGAGCTGTTTTTT. Translating it yields CATYERNTGELFF. The rearrangement joins TRBV19 to TRBJ2-2; D not certain. Germline CDR1 and CDR2: LNHDA and SQIVND (reference sequence). V was trimmed by 10 bases and J by 1 base, leaving 10 bases between them. The CDR3 runs 13 residues.

In DNA, the CDR3 is TGTGCCAGCAGACTCGGACTAGCGGGAGTTGAGCAGTTCTTC. This encodes CASRLGLAGVEQFF. The rearrangement links TRBV7-9 to TRBJ2-1; 13 bases align to TRBD2. This CDR3 is 14 amino acids long. Germline V gene data show CDR1 as SEHNR and CDR2 as FQNEAQ (reference sequence). V trimming: 6 bases; J trimming: 9 bases; junction bases outside the gene matches: 5. The entire variable domain, with the rest obtained from reference TRBV7-9 and TRBJ2-1, is as follows: DTGVSQNPRHKITKRGQNVTFRCDPISEHNRLYWYRQTLGQGPEFLTYFQNEAQLEKSRLLSDRFSAERPKGSFSTLEIQRTEQGDSAMYLCASRLGLAGVEQFFGPGTRLTVL.

This clonotype has a handful of counts. The chain uses TRBV7-9 and TRBJ2-3; no clear D gene. In germline, CDR1 is SEHNR, CDR2 FQNEAQ (reference sequence). V lost 2 bases and J lost 4, with 10 bases in between. The CDR3 sequence is 14 residues long. This CDR3 is CASSLTLSADTQYF. Written as DNA, the CDR3 is TGTGCCAGCAGCTTAACTTTGTCAGCAGATACGCAGTATTTT.

The chain carries TRBV12-3 or TRBV12-4 and TRBJ2-5; 9 bases are a match to TRBD2. The CDR3 totals 15 residues. Trimming cost V 6 bases and J 5 bases; bases outside gene matches: 10. The CDR3: CASRASGRPWETQYF. The CDR3, as DNA: TGTGCCAGCAGGGCAAGCGGGAGGCCCTGGGAGACCCAGTACTTC.

This clonotype was seen a few times. The chain employs TRBV4-1 and TRBJ1-1; TRBD1 is a possible D gene (6 bases). CDR3 length: 19 residues. Per germline, CDR1 MGHRA and CDR2 YSYEKL. V was clipped by 0 bases and J by 1 base, with 21 bases between them. The CDR3 loop reads CASSQDLVWDNVKNTEAFF. The CDR3 nucleotides are TGCGCCAGCAGCCAAGATCTTGTGTGGGACAACGTAAAGAACACTGAAGCTTTCTTT.

This clonotype was observed many times. The V call is TRBV11-2, the J call TRBJ2-5; 7 positions match TRBD2. Germline V gene lookup returns CDR1 SGHAT and CDR2 FQNNGV. Unmatched junction bases numbered 7, after V lost 2 bases and J lost 1 base. CDR3 size: 16 residues. CDR3 DNA sequence: TGTGCCAGCAGCTTATCTGCATCTAGCGGCCAAGAGACCCAGTACTTC. Translation: CASSLSASSGQETQYF. The full variable domain, in which reference TRBV11-2 and TRBJ2-5 provide the parts outside the CDR3, is EAGVAQSPRYKIIEKRQSVAFWCNPISGHATLYWYQQILGQGPKLLIQFQNNGVVDDSQLPKDRFSAERLKGVDSTLKIQPAKLEDSAVYLCASSLSASSGQETQYFGPGTRLLVL.

The table lists this clonotype with a few counts. The genes are TRBV7-9 and TRBJ1-4; no clear D. Germline V gene data show CDR1 as SEHNR and CDR2 as FQNEAQ (reference sequence). V was shortened by 2 bases and J by 4 bases, with 14 bases between the two germline ends. The CDR3 length is 16 residues. The CDR3 nucleotides are TGTGCCAGCAGCTTATTATCGGCATGGGGTAATGAAAAACTGTTTTTT. Translated, it gives CASSLLSAWGNEKLFF.

The gene calls are TRBV7-9 and TRBJ1-2; no clear D gene. Germline assignment: CDR1 SEHNR and CDR2 FQNEAQ (reference sequence). V lost 4 bases and J lost 3, with 3 bases in between. CDR3 length: 11 amino acids. The CDR3 loop reads CASSSHYGYTF. CDR3 coding DNA: TGTGCCAGCAGCTCACACTATGGCTACACCTTC.

This clonotype was detected a few times. The chain recombines TRBV12-3 or TRBV12-4 with TRBJ1-3; D may be TRBD1 (5 bases). This CDR3 comprises 15 residues. The V end lost 8 bases, the J end lost 0 bases, and 14 bases lay between the germline ends. The CDR3 DNA is TGTGCCAGCCACCCACGACAGAGCTCTGGAAACACCATATATTTT. Encoded protein: CASHPRQSSGNTIYF.

The chain combines TRBV4-2 with TRBJ1-2; 10 bases agree with TRBD1. CDR1 is LGHNA and CDR2 is YNFKEQ in the germline V gene. V shed 6 bases and J 5 bases; nucleotides not matched to a gene: 6. The CDR3 runs 14 residues. CDR3 DNA sequence: TGTGCCAGCAGAACGGACAGGGGGGGTTATGGCTACACCTTC. Translation gives CASRTDRGGYGYTF.

This clonotype has just a few counts. The chain has TRBV10-3 and TRBJ2-3; 8 nucleotides line up with TRBD1. The V gene's germline CDR1 is ENHRY and CDR2 SYGVKD. The CDR3 is 16 residues long. V was pared by 0 bases and J by 0 bases, with 2 bases of the junction left unmatched. CDR3 DNA sequence: TGTGCCATCAGTGAGTCGACAGGGGCCAGCACAGATACGCAGTATTTT. This translates into CAISESTGASTDTQYF.

This clonotype was recorded many times. V gene TRBV20-1 combines with J gene TRBJ1-2; tentatively, D is TRBD1 (5 bases). The CDR3 spans 13 residues. Germline V gene data show CDR1 as DFQATT and CDR2 as SNEGSKA (reference sequence). V lost 1 base and J 7 bases, leaving 13 bases between the germline ends. This chain's CDR3 is CSARVGRESGYTF. For the CDR3, the DNA is TGCAGTGCTAGAGTTGGCAGGGAAAGTGGCTACACCTTC.

The chain employs TRBV10-3 and TRBJ2-1; 9 nucleotides agree with TRBD2. Trimming removed 5 bases from V and 12 bases from J; junction bases left unmatched: 8. This CDR3 comprises 13 residues. Per the germline V gene, CDR1 is ENHRY and CDR2 is SYGVKD. CDR3 nucleotides: TGTGCCATCAGTCTAGCGGGACCAAGAGCGCAGTTCTTC. As protein: CAISLAGPRAQFF.

This clonotype was seen a handful of times. The chain uses TRBV2 and TRBJ2-3, with 9 bases fitting TRBD2. CDR1 SNHLY and CDR2 FYNNEI come from the germline V gene. J was trimmed by 5 bases and V by 9 bases; bases with no gene match: 9. The CDR3 is 14 residues long. The CDR3 coding sequence is TGTGCCAGTACGTCAGCGGGAGGTCGAGATACGCAGTATTTT. Translating gives CASTSAGGRDTQYF.

This clonotype was recorded a few times. This chain connects TRBV4-1 to TRBJ2-4; D unresolved. Trimming cost V 2 bases and J 7 bases, with 15 bases left between them. This CDR3 is 15 amino acids long. The germline V gene has CDR1 MGHRA and CDR2 YSYEKL. CDR3 amino acids: CASSQPQVGNNIQYF. In nucleotides, the CDR3 is TGCGCCAGCAGCCAACCCCAGGTGGGCAACAACATTCAGTACTTC.

The chain is built from TRBV18 and TRBJ2-3; 9 nucleotides line up with TRBD1. The CDR3 runs 15 residues. Germline V gene lookup returns CDR1 KGHSH and CDR2 LQKENI. V shed 8 bases and J 0 bases; nucleotides not matched to a gene: 6. This chain's CDR3 is CASRMGQGSTDTQYF. In DNA form, the CDR3 reads TGTGCCAGCCGAATGGGACAGGGCAGCACAGATACGCAGTATTTT.

The table lists this clonotype with a few counts. The chain combines TRBV6-1 with TRBJ1-5; D unresolved. Trimming took 0 bases from V and 0 from J, leaving 6 bases between them. CDR1 and CDR2 (germline): MNHNS, SASEGT. The CDR3 totals 15 residues. CDR3 loop: CASSEAPGSNQPQHF. CDR3 nucleotide sequence: TGTGCCAGCAGTGAAGCGCCAGGTAGCAATCAGCCCCAGCATTTT.

This clonotype has a handful of counts. The genes are TRBV29-1 and TRBJ2-6; 10 bases are shared with TRBD1. Germline V gives CDR1 SQVTM, CDR2 ANQGSEA. With V trimmed by 5 bases and J by 2 bases, 3 bases remained unmatched. This CDR3 is built from 15 residues. The CDR3 protein is CSVSTGGAGANVLTF. CDR3 in DNA: TGCAGCGTTTCGACAGGGGGCGCTGGGGCCAACGTCCTGACTTTC.

This clonotype was observed many times. The genes are TRBV12-3 or TRBV12-4 and TRBJ2-1; 8 nucleotides match TRBD2. Trimming took 5 bases from V and 9 from J; bases not matched to a gene: 15. The CDR3 length is 16 residues. The CDR3, as DNA: TGTGCCAGCAGTACCCGGGGCGGGACTAGGACTCTTGAGCAGTTCTTC. This codes for CASSTRGGTRTLEQFF.

There are a few counts of this clonotype. The chain links TRBV12-3 or TRBV12-4 to TRBJ1-6; unclear D gene. With 3 bases removed from V and 9 bases from J, the gap between germline ends came to 12 bases. The CDR3 runs to 14 residues. CDR3 sequence (DNA): TGTGCCAGCAGTTTGATGAGAGCAGGTTCACCCCTCCACTTT. Amino acid sequence: CASSLMRAGSPLHF.

This clonotype was found a few times. The rearrangement uses TRBV12-3 or TRBV12-4 and TRBJ2-2; possibly TRBD2 for D (6 bases). The CDR3 contains 13 residues. V was trimmed by 6 bases and J by 6 bases, leaving 11 bases between them. CDR3 sequence reads: CASRLPGAGELFF. The CDR3 coding sequence is TGTGCCAGCAGACTGCCGGGGGCCGGGGAGCTGTTTTTT.

The J gene is TRBJ1-1, the V gene TRBV20-1; 8 bases are a match to TRBD1. With V trimmed by 0 bases and J by 3 bases, 3 bases remained unmatched. This CDR3 is built from 14 residues. In germline, CDR1 is DFQATT, CDR2 SNEGSKA (reference sequence). This CDR3 is CSARDSRGHTEAFF. In nucleotides, the CDR3 is TGCAGTGCTAGAGATTCCAGGGGGCACACTGAAGCTTTCTTT.

V usage is TRBV11-2 and J usage is TRBJ2-7; a weak D match, TRBD2 (6 bases). The CDR3 runs 15 residues. V lost 0 bases and J lost 1, with 10 bases in between. Germline lookup yields CDR1 SGHAT and CDR2 FQNNGV. The CDR3 coding sequence is TGTGCCAGCAGCTTAGATGGTCGGGAGTCCTACGAGCAGTACTTC. This encodes CASSLDGRESYEQYF.

This clonotype was detected only a few times. The chain joins TRBV2 to TRBJ2-5; D might be TRBD1 or TRBD2, each matching 6 bases. The CDR3 extends over 16 amino acids. Per germline, CDR1 SNHLY and CDR2 FYNNEI. V lost 3 bases and J lost 2, with 16 bases in between. As DNA, the CDR3 is TGTGCCAGCAGTGAGGTCGGGCAGGGGAGGCAAGAGACCCAGTACTTC. It yields the protein CASSEVGQGRQETQYF.

This clonotype was picked up a small number of times. V usage is TRBV20-1 and J usage is TRBJ2-7, with TRBD2 as a possible D gene (5 bases). The germline V gene encodes CDR1 DFQATT and CDR2 SNEGSKA (reference sequence). The CDR3 has 17 amino acids. Trimming took 0 bases from V and 7 from J, leaving 25 bases between them. CDR3 in amino acids: CSARDERADNPSGEQYF. The DNA of the CDR3 is TGCAGTGCTAGAGACGAACGTGCTGACAATCCCTCGGGGGAGCAGTACTTC.